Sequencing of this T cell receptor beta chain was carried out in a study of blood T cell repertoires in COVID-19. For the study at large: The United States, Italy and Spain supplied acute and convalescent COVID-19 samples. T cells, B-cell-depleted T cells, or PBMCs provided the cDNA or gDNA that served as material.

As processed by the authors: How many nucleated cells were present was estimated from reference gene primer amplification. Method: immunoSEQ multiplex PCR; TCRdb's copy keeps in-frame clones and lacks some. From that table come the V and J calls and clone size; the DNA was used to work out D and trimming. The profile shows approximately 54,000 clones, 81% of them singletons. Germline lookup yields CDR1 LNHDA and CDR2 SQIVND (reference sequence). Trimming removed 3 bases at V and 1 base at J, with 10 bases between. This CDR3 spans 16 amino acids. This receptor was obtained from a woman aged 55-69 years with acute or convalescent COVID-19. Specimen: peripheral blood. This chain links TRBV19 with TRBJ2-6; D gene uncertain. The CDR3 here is CASSIGVESGANVLTF. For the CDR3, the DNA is TGTGCCAGTAGTATTGGTGTTGAGTCTGGGGCCAACGTCCTGACTTTC.